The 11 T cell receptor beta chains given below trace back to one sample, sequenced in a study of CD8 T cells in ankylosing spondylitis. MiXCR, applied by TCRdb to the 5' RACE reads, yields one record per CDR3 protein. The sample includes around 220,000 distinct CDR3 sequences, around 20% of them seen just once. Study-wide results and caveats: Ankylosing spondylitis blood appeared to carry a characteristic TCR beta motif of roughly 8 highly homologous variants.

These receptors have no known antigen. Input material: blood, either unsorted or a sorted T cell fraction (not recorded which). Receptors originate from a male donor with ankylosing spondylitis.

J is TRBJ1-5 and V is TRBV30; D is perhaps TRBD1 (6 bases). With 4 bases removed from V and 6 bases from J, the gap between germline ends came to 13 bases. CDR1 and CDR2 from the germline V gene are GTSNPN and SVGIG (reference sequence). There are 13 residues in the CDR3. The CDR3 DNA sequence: TGTGCCTGGACAGGGGACGGGAGTCAGCCCCAGCATTTT. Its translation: CAWTGDGSQPQHF.

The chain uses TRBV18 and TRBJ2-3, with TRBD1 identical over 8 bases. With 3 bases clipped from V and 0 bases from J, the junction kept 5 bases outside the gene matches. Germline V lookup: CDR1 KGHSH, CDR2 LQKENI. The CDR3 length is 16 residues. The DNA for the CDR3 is TGTGCCAGCTCACCGGACAGGGCTACTAGCACAGATACGCAGTATTTT. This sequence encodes CASSPDRATSTDTQYF.

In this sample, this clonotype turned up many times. The CDR3 sequence: CASSYGQGGYEQYF. CDR3 DNA sequence: TGTGCCAGCAGTTACGGACAGGGGGGTTACGAGCAGTACTTC. The genes are TRBV6-5 and TRBJ2-7, with 10 bases fitting TRBD1. Germline V gives CDR1 MNHEY, CDR2 SVGAGI. Trimming at V came to 2 bases and at J to 4 bases, leaving 2 bases not matched to a gene. There are 14 residues in the CDR3.

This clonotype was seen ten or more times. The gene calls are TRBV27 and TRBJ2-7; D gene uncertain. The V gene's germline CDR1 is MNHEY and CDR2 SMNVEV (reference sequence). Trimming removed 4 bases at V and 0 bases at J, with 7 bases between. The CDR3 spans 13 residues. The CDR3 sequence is CASSYGLSYEQYF. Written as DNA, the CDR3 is TGTGCCAGCAGTTACGGGCTCTCCTACGAGCAGTACTTC.

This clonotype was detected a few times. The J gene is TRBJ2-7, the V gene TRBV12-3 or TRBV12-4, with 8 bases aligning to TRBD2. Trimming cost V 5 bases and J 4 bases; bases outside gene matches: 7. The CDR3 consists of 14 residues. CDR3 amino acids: CASSADSGIYEQYF. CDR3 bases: TGTGCCAGCAGTGCGGATAGCGGGATTTACGAGCAGTACTTC.

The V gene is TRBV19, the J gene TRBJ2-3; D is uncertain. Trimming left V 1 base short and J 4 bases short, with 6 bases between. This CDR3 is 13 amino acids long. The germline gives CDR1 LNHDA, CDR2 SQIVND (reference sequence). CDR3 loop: CASSIGGPDTQYF. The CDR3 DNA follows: TGTGCCAGTAGTATAGGTGGGCCAGATACGCAGTATTTT.

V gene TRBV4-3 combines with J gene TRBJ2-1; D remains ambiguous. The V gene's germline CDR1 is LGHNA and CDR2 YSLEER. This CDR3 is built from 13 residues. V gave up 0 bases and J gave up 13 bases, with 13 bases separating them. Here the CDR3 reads CASSQDYNPPQFF. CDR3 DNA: TGCGCCAGCAGCCAAGATTATAACCCACCCCAGTTCTTC.

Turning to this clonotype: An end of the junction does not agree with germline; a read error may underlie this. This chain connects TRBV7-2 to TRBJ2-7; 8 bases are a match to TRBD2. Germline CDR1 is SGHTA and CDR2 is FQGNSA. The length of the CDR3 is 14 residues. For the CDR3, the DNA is TGTGTCAGCAGCGAGTCCGGGGGGGGCTACGAGCAGTACTTC. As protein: CVSSESGGGYEQYF.

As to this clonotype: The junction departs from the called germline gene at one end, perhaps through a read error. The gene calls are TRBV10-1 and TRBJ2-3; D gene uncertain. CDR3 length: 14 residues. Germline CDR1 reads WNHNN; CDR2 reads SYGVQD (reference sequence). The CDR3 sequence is CASSVAYSTDMQYF. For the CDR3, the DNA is TGCGCCAGCAGTGTTGCGTACAGCACAGATATGCAGTATTTT.

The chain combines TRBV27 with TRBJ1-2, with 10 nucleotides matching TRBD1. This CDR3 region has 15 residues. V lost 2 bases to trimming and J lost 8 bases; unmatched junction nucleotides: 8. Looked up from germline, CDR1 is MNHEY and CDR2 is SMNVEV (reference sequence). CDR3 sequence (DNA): TGTGCCAGCAGTTTACCCGCCCCGGGACAGGGGGGCTACACCTTC. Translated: CASSLPAPGQGGYTF.

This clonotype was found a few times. The CDR3 reads CASSYGRAEQPQHF. DNA of the CDR3: TGTGCCAGCAGTTACGGCAGGGCCGAACAGCCCCAGCATTTT. The genes are TRBV6-2 or TRBV6-3 and TRBJ1-5; a possible D gene is TRBD1 (5 bases). CDR1 MNHEY and CDR2 SVGEGT come from the germline V gene. V lost 2 bases and J lost 7, with 12 bases in between. The CDR3 extends over 14 amino acids.